Described below is a single T cell receptor (beta chain) sequence and its context. Antigen specificity is unknown. The sample belongs to a study of shared clonotypes between healthy human individuals. At the level of the study: A couple of female and a few male donors aged 18 to 49 were enrolled. General study points: Generation probabilities were higher for clonotypes shared across all four sorted-subset donors than for unshared ones.

Germline V gene sequence: CDR1 SGHRS, CDR2 YFSETQ. This CDR3 comprises 15 residues. V lost 3 bases to trimming and J lost 2 bases; unmatched junction nucleotides: 6. Under the authors' procedure: Filtering differed for immunoSEQ, which gave only junction sequences without quality scores. The assay was immunoSEQ multiplex PCR, and TCRdb's table has in-frame clones only and misses some. V and J calls and clone size are those listed in that table; D and trimming were worked out from the DNA. This table has 900,000 to 1,200,000 clones, 75% to 85% appearing once. The chain employs TRBV5-1 and TRBJ2-3, with TRBD2 matching over 7 bases. This sequence was found in a young man in good health. Some clones in this sample may be carry-over from other donors' samples. Sequenced: memory CD4+ T cells from PBMCs. The subset is: CD45RA-negative fraction. The CDR3: CASSSSGAPTDTQYF. The CDR3 DNA sequence: TGCGCCAGCAGCTCTAGCGGAGCCCCCACAGATACGCAGTATTTT.